This T cell receptor beta chain comes out of a study of blood T cells in healthy people across ages. Germline V gene data show CDR1 as MNHEY and CDR2 as SVGEGT. V lost 6 bases to trimming and J lost 7 bases, with 10 bases between them. The CDR3 is made up of 12 amino acids. For the second PCR, which ran for about 7 to 11 cycles, a sample-barcoded 5' primer and a J-beta primer mix were used. TCRdb reprocessed the 5' RACE reads via MiXCR and lists one record per CDR3 protein. The data show roughly 1.9 million distinct CDR3 sequences, about 39% seen once. The sample was blood. The clonotype was recovered from a human donor in good health. This chain connects TRBV6-2 or TRBV6-3 to TRBJ1-5; D is possibly TRBD1 (5 bases). The CDR3 DNA sequence: TGTGCCAGCAGAAGGGGTAGGCAGCCCCAGCATTTT. It specifies CASRRGRQPQHF.